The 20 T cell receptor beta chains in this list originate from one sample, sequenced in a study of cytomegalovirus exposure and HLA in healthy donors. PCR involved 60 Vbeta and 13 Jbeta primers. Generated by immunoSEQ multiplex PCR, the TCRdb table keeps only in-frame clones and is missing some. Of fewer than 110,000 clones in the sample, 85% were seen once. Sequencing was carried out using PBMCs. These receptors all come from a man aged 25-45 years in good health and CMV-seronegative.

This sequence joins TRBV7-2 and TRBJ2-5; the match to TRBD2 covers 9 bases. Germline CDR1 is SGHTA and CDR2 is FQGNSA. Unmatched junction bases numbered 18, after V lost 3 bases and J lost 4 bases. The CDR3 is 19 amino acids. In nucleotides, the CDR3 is TGTGCCAGCAGCTTGGTTTTGTGGTCTAGCGGGATTCGGGCAGAGACCCAGTACTTC. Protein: CASSLVLWSSGIRAETQYF.

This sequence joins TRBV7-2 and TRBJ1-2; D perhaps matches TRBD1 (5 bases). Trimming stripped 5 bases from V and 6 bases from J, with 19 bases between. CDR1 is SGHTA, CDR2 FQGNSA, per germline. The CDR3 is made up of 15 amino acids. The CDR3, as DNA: TGTGCCAGCAGCACCCAATTGACAGCCCTGGATGGCTACACCTTC. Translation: CASSTQLTALDGYTF.

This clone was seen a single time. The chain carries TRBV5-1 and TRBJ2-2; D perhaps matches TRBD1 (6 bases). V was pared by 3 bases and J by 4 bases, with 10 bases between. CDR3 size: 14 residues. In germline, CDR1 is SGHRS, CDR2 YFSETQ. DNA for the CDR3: TGCGCCAGCAGCTCGGACAGCACCACCGGGGAGCTGTTTTTT. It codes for CASSSDSTTGELFF. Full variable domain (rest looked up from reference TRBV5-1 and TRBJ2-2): KAGVTQTPRYLIKTRGQQVTLSCSPISGHRSVSWYQQTPGQGLQFLFEYFSETQRNKGNFPGRFSGRQFSNSRSEMNVSTLELGDSALYLCASSSDSTTGELFFGEGSRLTVL.

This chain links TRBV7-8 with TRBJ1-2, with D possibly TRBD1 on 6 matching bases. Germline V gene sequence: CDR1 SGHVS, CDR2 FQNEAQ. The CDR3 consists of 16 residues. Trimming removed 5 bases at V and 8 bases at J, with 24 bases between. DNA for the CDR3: TGTGCCAGCAGCCTAGAGGGCAGGAGGGGGGGTTCAGGCTACACCTTC. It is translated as CASSLEGRRGGSGYTF.

The CDR3 loop reads CASSYVGLAGSQYF. The CDR3 DNA reads TGTGCCAGCAGTTACGTAGGACTAGCGGGGTCACAGTATTTT. The rearrangement uses TRBV6-5 and TRBJ2-3; 12 nucleotides align to TRBD2. The length of the CDR3 is 14 residues. Looked up from germline, CDR1 is MNHEY and CDR2 is SVGAGI. Germline trimming cut 2 bases from V and 12 bases from J; bases unmatched to any gene: 6.

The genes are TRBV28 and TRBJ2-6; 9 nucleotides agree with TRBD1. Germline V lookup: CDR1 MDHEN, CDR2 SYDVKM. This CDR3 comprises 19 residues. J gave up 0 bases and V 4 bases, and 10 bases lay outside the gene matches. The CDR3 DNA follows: TGTGCCAGCAGTTGGGAAACAGGGGGCTACTCCTCTGGGGCCAACGTCCTGACTTTC. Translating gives CASSWETGGYSSGANVLTF.

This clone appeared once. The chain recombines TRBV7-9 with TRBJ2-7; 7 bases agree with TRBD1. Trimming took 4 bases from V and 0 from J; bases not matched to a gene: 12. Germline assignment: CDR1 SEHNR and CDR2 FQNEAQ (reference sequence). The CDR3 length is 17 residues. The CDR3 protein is CASSSDRDVASSYEQYF. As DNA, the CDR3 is TGTGCCAGCAGCTCCGACAGGGATGTTGCTTCCTCCTACGAGCAGTACTTC.

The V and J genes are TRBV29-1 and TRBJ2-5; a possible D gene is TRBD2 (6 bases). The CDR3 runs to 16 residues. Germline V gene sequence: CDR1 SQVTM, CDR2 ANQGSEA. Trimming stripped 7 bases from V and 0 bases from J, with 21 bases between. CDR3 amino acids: CSAEGGAGGYQETQYF. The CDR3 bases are TGCAGCGCCGAGGGTGGAGCGGGCGGATACCAAGAGACCCAGTACTTC.

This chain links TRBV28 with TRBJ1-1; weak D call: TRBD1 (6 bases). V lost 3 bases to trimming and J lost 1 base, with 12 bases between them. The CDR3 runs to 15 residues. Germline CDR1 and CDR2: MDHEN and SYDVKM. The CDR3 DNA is TGTGCCAGCAGTTTCCTCGGACAGAAGAACACTGAAGCTTTCTTT. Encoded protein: CASSFLGQKNTEAFF.

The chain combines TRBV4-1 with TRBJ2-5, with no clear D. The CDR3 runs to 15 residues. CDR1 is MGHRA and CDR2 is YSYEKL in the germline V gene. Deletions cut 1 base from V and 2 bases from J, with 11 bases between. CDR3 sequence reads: CASSQVLALQETQYF. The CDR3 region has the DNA TGCGCCAGCAGCCAAGTACTCGCGTTACAAGAGACCCAGTACTTC.

The CDR3 nucleotides are TGTGCCAGTAGTAGTGGACTAGCGGGGGTCACAGATACGCAGTATTTT. This encodes CASSSGLAGVTDTQYF. The genes are TRBV19 and TRBJ2-3, with 13 positions matching TRBD2. The V and J ends lost 4 bases and 2 bases, in that order; junction bases with no gene match: 3. CDR3 size: 16 residues. CDR1 and CDR2 from the germline V gene are LNHDA and SQIVND (reference sequence).

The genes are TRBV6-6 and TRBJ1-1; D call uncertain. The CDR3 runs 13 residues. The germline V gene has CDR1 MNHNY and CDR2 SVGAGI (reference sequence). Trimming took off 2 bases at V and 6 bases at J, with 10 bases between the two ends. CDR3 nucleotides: TGTGCCAGCAGTTACGCGGAGAGGGCTGAAGCTTTCTTT. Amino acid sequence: CASSYAERAEAFF.

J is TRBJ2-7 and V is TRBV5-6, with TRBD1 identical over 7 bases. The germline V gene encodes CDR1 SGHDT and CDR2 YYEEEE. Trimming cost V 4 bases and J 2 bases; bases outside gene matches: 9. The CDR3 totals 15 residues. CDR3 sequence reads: CASSLDRGRAYEQYF. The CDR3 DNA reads TGTGCCAGCAGCCTGGATAGGGGGCGCGCCTACGAGCAGTACTTC. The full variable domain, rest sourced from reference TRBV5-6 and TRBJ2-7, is DAGVTQSPTHLIKTRGQQVTLRCSPKSGHDTVSWYQQALGQGPQFIFQYYEEEERQRGNFPDRFSGHQFPNYSSELNVNALLLGDSALYLCASSLDRGRAYEQYFGPGTRLTVT.

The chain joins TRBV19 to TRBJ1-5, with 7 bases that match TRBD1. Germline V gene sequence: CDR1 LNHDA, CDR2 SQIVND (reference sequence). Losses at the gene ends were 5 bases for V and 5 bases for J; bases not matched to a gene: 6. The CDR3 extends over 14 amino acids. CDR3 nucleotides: TGTGCCAGTAGTCCTCGACAGGGCGATCAGCCCCAGCATTTT. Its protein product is CASSPRQGDQPQHF.

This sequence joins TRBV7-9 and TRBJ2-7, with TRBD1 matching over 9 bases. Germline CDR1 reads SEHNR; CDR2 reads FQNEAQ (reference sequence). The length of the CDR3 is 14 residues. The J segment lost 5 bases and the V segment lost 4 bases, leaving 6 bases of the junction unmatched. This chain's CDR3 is CASSSHGDRDEQYF. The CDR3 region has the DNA TGTGCCAGCAGCTCCCATGGGGACAGGGACGAGCAGTACTTC.

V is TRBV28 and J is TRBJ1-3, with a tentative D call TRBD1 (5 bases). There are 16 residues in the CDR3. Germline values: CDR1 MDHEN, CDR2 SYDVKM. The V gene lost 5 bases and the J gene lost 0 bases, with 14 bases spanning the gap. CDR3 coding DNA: TGTGCCAGCAGTCCGCCGACAGTCTACTCTGGAAACACCATATATTTT. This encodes CASSPPTVYSGNTIYF.

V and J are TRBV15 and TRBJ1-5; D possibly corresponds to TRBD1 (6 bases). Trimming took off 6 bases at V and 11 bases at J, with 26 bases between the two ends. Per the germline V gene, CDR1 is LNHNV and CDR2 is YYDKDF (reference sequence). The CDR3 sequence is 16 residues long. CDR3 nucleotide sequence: TGTGCCACCAGTGGCTCAGGCGGGCGGGGGCTCAAGACCCAGCATTTT. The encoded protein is CATSGSGGRGLKTQHF.

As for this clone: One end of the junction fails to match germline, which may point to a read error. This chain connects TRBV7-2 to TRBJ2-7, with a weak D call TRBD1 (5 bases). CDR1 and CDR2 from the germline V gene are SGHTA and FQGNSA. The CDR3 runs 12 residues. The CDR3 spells CASSFRGSQGSF. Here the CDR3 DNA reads TGTGCCAGCAGCTTTAGGGGTTCGCAGGGTAGCTTC. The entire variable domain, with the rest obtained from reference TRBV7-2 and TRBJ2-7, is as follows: GAGVSQSPSNKVTEKGKDVELRCDPISGHTALYWYRQSLGQGLEFLIYFQGNSAPDKSGLPSDRFSAERTGGSVSTLTIQRTQQEDSAVYLCASSFRGSQGSFGPGTRLTVT.

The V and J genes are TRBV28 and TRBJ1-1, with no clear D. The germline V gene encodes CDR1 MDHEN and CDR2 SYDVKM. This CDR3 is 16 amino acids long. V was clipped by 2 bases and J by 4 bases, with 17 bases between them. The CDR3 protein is CASSLLGYPGSTEAFF. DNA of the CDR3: TGTGCCAGCAGTTTACTTGGCTATCCGGGTAGCACTGAAGCTTTCTTT.

DNA of the CDR3: TGCGCCAGCAGCCAAGAATGGGCCAGGATTAACTATGGCTACACCTTC. This translates into CASSQEWARINYGYTF. This sequence joins TRBV4-1 and TRBJ1-2; no clear D. The CDR3 totals 16 residues. Germline V CDR1 and CDR2: MGHRA, YSYEKL. Deletions cut 0 bases from V and 1 base from J, with 12 bases between.